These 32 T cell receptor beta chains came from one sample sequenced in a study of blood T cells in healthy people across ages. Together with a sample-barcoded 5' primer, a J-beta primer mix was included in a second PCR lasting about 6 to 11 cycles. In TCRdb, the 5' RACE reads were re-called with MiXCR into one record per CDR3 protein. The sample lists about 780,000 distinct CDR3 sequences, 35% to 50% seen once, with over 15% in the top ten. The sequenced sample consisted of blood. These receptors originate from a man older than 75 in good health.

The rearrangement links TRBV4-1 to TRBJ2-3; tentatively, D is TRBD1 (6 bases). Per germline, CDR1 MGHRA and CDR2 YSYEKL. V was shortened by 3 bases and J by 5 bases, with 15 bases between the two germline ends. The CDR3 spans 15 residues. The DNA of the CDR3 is TGCGCCAGCAGCCAGGGCGTCGGGACACAAGATACGCAGTATTTT. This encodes CASSQGVGTQDTQYF.

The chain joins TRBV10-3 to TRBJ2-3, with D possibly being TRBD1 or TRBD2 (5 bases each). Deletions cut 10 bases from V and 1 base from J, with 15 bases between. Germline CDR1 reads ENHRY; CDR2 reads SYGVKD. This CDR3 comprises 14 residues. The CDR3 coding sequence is TGTGCCACCCTAGGGGAGAGAGGCACAGATACGCAGTATTTT. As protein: CATLGERGTDTQYF.

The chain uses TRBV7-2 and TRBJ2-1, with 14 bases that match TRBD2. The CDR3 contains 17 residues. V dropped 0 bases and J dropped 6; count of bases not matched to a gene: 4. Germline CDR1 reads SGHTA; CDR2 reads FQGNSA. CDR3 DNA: TGTGCCAGCAGCTTAGCGTGGGGACTAGCGGGAGTCAATGAGCAGTTCTTC. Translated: CASSLAWGLAGVNEQFF.

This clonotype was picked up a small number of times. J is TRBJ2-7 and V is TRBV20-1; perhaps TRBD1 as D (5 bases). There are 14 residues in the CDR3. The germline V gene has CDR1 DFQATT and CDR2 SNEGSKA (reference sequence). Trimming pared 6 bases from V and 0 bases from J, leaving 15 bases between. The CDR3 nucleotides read TGCAGTGCCCCACAGGTGATTAGCTCCTACGAGCAGTACTTC. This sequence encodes CSAPQVISSYEQYF.

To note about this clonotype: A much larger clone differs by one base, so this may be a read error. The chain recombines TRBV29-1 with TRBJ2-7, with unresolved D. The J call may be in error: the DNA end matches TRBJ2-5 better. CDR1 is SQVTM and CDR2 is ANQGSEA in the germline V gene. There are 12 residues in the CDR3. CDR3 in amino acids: CNVGAWEETQYF. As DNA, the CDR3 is TGCAACGTTGGAGCCTGGGAAGAGACCCAGTACTTC.

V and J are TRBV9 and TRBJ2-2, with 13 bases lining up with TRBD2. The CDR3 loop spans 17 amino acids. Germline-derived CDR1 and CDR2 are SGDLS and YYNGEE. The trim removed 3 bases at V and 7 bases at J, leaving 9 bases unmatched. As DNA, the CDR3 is TGTGCCAGCAGCGGGACTAGCGGGAGACCAGGTGGCGGGGAGCTGTTTTTT. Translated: CASSGTSGRPGGGELFF.

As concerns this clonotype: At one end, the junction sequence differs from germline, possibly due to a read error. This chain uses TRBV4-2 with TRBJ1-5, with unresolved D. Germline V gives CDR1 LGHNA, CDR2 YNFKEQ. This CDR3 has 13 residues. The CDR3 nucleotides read TGTGCCAGCAGCCAGAATGAGGATCAGCCCCAGCAATTT. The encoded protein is CASSQNEDQPQQF.

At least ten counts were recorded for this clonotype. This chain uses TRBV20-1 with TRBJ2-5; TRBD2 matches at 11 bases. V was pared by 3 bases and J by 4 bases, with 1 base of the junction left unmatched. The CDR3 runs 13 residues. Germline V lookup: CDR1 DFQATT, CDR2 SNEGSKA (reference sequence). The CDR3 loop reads CSARTSGIETQYF. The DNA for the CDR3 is TGCAGTGCTAGGACTAGCGGGATAGAGACCCAGTACTTC.

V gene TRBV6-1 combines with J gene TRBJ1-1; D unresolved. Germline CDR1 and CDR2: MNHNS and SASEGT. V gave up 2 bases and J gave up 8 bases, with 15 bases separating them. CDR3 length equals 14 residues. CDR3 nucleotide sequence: TGTGCCAGCAGTGAAATACAGAGGGAACAGGAAGCTTTCTTT. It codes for CASSEIQREQEAFF.

CDR3 residues: CASSYQGRTEAFF. The CDR3 DNA sequence: TGTGCCAGCAGTTACCAGGGGCGCACTGAAGCTTTCTTT. This sequence joins TRBV6-2 or TRBV6-3 and TRBJ1-1; a possible D gene is TRBD1 (6 bases). CDR1 and CDR2 from the germline V gene are MNHEY and SVGEGT. CDR3 length equals 13 residues. The V and J ends lost 2 bases and 4 bases respectively, with 8 bases between them.

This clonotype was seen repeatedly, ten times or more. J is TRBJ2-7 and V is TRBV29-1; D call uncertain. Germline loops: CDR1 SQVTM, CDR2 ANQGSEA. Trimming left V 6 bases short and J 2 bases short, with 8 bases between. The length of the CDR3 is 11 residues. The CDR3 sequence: CSVTVAYEQYF. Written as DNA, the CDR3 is TGCAGCGTGACCGTTGCCTACGAGCAGTACTTC.

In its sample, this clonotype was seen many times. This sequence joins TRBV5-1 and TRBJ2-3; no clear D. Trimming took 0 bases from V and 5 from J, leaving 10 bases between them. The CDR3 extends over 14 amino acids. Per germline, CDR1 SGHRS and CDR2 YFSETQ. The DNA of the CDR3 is TGCGCCAGCAGCTTGGATTACTCTGGAGATACGCAGTATTTT. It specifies CASSLDYSGDTQYF. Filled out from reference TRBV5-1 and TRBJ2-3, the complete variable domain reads KAGVTQTPRYLIKTRGQQVTLSCSPISGHRSVSWYQQTPGQGLQFLFEYFSETQRNKGNFPGRFSGRQFSNSRSEMNVSTLELGDSALYLCASSLDYSGDTQYFGPGTRLTVL.

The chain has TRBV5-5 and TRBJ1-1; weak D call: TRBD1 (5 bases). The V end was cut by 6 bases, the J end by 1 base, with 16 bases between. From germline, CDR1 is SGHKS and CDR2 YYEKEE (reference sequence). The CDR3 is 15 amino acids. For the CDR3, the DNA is TGTGCCAGCACTCGAAATGGGGCGCGGAACACTGAAGCTTTCTTT. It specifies CASTRNGARNTEAFF.

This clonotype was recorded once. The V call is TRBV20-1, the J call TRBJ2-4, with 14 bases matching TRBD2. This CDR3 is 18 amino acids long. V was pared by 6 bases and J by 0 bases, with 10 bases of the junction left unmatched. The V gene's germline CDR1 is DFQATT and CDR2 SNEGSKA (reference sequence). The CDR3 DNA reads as TGCAGTGCAGGGACTAGCGGGGGTCCGGGCCTAGCCAAAAACATTCAGTACTTC. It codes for CSAGTSGGPGLAKNIQYF.

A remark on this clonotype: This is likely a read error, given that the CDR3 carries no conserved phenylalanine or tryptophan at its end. The CDR3 protein is CSVEQGPGYTC. Here the CDR3 DNA reads TGCAGCGTTGAACAGGGGCCGGGCTACACCTGC. The rearrangement links TRBV29-1 to TRBJ1-2; D perhaps matches TRBD1 (6 bases). Per the germline V gene, CDR1 is SQVTM and CDR2 is ANQGSEA. CDR3 size: 11 residues. Trimming shortened V by 2 bases and J by 8 bases, and 9 bases separated the two germline ends.

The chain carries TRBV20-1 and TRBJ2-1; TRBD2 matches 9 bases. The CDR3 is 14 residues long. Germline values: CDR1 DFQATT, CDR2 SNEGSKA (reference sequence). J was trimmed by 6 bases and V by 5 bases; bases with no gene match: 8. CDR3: CSALAGSTINEQFF. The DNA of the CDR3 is TGCAGTGCTCTAGCGGGGAGTACAATCAATGAGCAGTTCTTC.

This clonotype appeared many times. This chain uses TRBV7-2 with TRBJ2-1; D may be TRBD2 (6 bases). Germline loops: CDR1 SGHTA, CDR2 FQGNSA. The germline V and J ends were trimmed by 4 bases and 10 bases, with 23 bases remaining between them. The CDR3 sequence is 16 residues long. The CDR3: CASSSSRLSGLWEQFF. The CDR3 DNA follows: TGTGCCAGCAGCTCGAGTAGGCTAAGCGGGTTGTGGGAGCAGTTCTTC.

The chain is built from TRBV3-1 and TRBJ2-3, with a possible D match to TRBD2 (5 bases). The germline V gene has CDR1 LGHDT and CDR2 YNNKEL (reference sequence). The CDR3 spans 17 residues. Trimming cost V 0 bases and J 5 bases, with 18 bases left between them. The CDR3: CASSQDERSYIGDTQYF. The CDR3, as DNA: TGTGCCAGCAGCCAAGATGAGCGGAGCTACATTGGAGATACGCAGTATTTT.

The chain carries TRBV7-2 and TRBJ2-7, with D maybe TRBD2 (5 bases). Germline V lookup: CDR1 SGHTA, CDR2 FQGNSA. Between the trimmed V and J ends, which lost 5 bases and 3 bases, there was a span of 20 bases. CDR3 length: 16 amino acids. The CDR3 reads CASSPRGGLRYYEQYF. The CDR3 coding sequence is TGTGCCAGCAGCCCACGGGGTGGGCTGAGGTACTACGAGCAGTACTTC. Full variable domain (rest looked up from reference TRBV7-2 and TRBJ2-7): GAGVSQSPSNKVTEKGKDVELRCDPISGHTALYWYRQSLGQGLEFLIYFQGNSAPDKSGLPSDRFSAERTGGSVSTLTIQRTQQEDSAVYLCASSPRGGLRYYEQYFGPGTRLTVT.

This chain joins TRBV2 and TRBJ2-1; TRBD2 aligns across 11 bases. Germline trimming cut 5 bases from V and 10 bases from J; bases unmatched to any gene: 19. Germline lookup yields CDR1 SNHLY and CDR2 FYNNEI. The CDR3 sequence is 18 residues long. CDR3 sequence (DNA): TGTGCCAGCAGTCGTTCCCGGGGTCTAGCGGGGGGTACTGGGGAGCAGTTCTTC. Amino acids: CASSRSRGLAGGTGEQFF.

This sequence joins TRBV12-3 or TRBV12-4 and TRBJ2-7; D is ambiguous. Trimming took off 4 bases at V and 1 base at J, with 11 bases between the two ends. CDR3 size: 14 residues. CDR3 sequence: CASSSLDPSYEQYF. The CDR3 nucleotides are TGTGCCAGCAGTTCTTTGGATCCATCCTACGAGCAGTACTTC.

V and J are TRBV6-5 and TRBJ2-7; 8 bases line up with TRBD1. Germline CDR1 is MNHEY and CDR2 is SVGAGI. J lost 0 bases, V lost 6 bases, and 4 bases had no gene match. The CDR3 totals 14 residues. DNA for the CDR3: TGTGCCAGCAGCCGGGGACAGGACTCCTACGAGCAGTACTTC. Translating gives CASSRGQDSYEQYF.

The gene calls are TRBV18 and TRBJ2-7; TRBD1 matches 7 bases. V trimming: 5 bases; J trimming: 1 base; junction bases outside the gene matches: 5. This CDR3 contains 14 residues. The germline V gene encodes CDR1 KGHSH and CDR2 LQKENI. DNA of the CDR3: TGTGCCAGCTCAACGGGACAGCAATCCTACGAGCAGTACTTC. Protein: CASSTGQQSYEQYF.

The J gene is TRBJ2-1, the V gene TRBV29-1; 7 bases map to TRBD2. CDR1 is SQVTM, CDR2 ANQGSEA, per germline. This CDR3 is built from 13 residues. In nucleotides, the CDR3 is TGCGGCGCCCAAGCGGGAAAGTACAATGAGCAGTTCTTC. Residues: CGAQAGKYNEQFF.

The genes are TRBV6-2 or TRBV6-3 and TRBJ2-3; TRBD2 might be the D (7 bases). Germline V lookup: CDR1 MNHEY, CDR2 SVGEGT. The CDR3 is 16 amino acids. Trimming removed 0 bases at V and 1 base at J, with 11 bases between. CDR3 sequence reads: CASSYSRGGGTDTQYF. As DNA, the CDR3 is TGTGCCAGCAGTTACTCCCGCGGGGGCGGCACAGATACGCAGTATTTT.

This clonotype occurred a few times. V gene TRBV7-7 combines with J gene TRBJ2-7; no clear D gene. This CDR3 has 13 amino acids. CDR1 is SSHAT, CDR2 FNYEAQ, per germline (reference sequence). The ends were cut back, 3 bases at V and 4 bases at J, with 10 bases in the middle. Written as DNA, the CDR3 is TGTGCCAGCAGCTTTAGAGTCGGGTACGAGCAGTACTTC. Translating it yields CASSFRVGYEQYF.

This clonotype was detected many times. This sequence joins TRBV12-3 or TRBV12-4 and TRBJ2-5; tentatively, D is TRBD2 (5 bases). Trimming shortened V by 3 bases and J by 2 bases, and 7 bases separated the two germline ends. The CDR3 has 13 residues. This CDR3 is CASSFGLQETQYF. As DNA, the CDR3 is TGTGCCAGCAGTTTTGGACTGCAAGAGACCCAGTACTTC.

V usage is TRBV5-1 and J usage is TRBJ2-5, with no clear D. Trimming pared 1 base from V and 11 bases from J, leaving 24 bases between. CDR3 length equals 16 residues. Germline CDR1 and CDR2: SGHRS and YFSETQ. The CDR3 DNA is TGCGCCAGCAGCTTGTTAGTCCCTAGTGGTTCTAATGAGCAGTACTTC. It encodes CASSLLVPSGSNEQYF.

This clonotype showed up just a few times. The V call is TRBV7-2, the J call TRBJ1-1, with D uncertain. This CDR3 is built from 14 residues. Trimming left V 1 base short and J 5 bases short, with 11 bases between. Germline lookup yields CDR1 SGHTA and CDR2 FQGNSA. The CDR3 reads CASSLEVGWTEAFF. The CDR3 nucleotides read TGTGCCAGCAGCTTAGAGGTAGGGTGGACTGAAGCTTTCTTT.

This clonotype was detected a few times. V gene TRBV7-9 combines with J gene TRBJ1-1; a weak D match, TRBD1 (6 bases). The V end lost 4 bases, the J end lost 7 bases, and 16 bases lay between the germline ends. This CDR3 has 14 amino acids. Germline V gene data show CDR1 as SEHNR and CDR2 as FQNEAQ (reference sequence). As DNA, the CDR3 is TGTGCCAGCAGCTCAAACAGGGCGGAAGGTGAAGCTTTCTTT. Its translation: CASSSNRAEGEAFF.

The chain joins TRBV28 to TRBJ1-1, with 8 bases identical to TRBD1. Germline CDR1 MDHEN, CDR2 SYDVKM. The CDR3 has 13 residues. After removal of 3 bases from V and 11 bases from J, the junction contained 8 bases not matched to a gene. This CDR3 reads CASSFNRGLWAFF. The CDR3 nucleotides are TGTGCCAGCAGTTTTAACAGGGGGTTGTGGGCTTTCTTT.

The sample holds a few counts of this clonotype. In DNA form, the CDR3 reads TGCAGTGCCCCACCGACGGGGTGGGAGACCCAGTACTTC. Amino acids: CSAPPTGWETQYF. The chain joins TRBV20-1 to TRBJ2-5; possibly TRBD2 for D (5 bases). Germline CDR1 is DFQATT and CDR2 is SNEGSKA (reference sequence). V lost 6 bases and J 5 bases, leaving 16 bases between the germline ends. The CDR3 contains 13 residues.